This TCR beta chain was profiled in a study of regulatory T cells in long-lasting Graves disease. General study points: Persistent patients shared more public clonotypes (over 2,500) than new patients (approximately 1,000). Tissue studied was limited to peripheral blood, excluding thyroid tissue.

Building of the TCR beta libraries involved iRepertoire HTBI primers and Arm-PCR of CDR3 regions. MiXCR, run by TCRdb on the multiplex PCR reads, gives a single entry per CDR3 protein. Among 600,000 to 850,000 distinct CDR3 sequences, approximately 31% were seen once, and the ten largest hold roughly 46%. Germline CDR1 MNHEY, CDR2 SMNVEV (reference sequence). V was shortened by 2 bases and J by 7 bases, with 36 bases between the two germline ends. This CDR3 has 21 amino acids. Points on this clonotype: What it binds is not known.

Time point specified: persistent/refractory GD, antithyroid drugs over 5 years with positive TRAb. PBMCs provided the RNA from which the TCR library was made. The authors drew patients from an endocrinology department in Xi'an, China. This receptor was identified in a female donor with Graves disease. This chain connects TRBV27 to TRBJ2-7; perhaps TRBD2 as D (5 bases). The sample in question was peripheral blood mononuclear cells (PBMCs), obtained when the disease was refractory, from a patient treated with antithyroid drugs. The CDR3 here is CASSLVKNKQRTVRPKAEQYF. The CDR3, as DNA: TGTGCCAGCAGTTTAGTCAAGAACAAACAGAGGACTGTACGACCCAAAGCTGAGCAGTACTTC.